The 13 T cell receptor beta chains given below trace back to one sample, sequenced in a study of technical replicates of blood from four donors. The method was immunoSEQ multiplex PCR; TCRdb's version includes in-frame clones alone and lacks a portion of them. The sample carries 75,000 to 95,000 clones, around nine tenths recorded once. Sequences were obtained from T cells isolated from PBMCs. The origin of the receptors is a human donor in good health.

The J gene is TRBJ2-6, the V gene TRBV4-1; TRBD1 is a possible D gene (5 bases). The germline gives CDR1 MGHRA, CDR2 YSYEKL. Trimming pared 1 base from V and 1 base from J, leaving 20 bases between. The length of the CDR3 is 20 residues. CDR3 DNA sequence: TGCGCCAGCAGCCAAGTGTTTGGGTCAGGGATCAGATCTGGGGCCAACGTCCTGACTTTC. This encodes CASSQVFGSGIRSGANVLTF.

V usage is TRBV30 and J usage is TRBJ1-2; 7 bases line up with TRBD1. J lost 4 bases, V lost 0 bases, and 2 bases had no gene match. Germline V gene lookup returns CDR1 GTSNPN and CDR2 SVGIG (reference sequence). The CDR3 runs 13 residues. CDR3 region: CAWSVRDSYGYTF. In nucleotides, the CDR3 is TGTGCCTGGAGTGTACGGGACAGCTATGGCTACACCTTC.

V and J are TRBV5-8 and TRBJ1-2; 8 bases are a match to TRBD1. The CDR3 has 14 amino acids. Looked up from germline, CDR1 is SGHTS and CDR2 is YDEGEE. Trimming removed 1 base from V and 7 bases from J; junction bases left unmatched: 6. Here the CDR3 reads CASSLRTGRTGYTF. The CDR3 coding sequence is TGTGCCAGCAGCTTGCGGACAGGGAGGACTGGCTACACCTTC.

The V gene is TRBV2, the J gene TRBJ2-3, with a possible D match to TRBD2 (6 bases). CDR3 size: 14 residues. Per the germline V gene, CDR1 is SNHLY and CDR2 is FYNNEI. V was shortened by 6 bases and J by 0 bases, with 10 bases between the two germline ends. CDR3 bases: TGTGCCAGCAGACGCGGGACTAGCACAGATACGCAGTATTTT. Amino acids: CASRRGTSTDTQYF.

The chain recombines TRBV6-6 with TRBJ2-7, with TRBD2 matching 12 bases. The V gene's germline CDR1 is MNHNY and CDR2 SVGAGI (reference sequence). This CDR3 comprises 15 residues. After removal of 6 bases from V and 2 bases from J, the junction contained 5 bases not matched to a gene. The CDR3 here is CASSPTSGGTYEQYF. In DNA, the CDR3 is TGTGCCAGCAGCCCGACTAGCGGGGGTACCTACGAGCAGTACTTC.

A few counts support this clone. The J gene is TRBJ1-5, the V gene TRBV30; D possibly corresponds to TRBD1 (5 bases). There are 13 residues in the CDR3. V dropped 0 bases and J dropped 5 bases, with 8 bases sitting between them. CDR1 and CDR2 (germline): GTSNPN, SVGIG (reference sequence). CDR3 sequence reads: CAWSVRGDQPQHF. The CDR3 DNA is TGTGCCTGGAGTGTACGGGGGGATCAGCCCCAGCATTTT.

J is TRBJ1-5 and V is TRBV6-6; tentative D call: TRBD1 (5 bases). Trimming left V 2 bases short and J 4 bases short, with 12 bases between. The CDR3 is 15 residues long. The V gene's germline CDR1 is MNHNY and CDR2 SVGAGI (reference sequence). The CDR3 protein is CASSYGGVGNQPQHF. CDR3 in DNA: TGTGCCAGCAGTTACGGGGGGGTTGGGAATCAGCCCCAGCATTTT.

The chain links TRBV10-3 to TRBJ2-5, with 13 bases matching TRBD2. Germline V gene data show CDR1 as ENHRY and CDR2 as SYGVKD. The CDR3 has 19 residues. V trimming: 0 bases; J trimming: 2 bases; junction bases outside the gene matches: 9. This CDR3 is CAISESTGLAGAEQETQYF. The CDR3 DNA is TGTGCCATCAGTGAGTCGACAGGACTAGCGGGGGCCGAACAAGAGACCCAGTACTTC.

CDR3 bases: TGTGCCAGCAGGGAGCGAGGGACAGGGGAGGTTCGGACCGGGGAGCTGTTTTTT. It codes for CASRERGTGEVRTGELFF. This rearrangement joins TRBV2 to TRBJ2-2; 10 positions agree with TRBD1. There are 18 residues in the CDR3. Germline CDR1 and CDR2: SNHLY and FYNNEI. V lost 6 bases to trimming and J lost 5 bases; unmatched junction nucleotides: 15.

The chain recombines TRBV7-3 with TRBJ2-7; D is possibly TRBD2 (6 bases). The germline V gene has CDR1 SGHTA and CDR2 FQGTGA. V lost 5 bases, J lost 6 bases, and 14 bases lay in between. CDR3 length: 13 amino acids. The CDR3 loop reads CASSGTPGAEQYF. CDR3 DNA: TGTGCCAGCAGCGGGACTCCTGGTGCCGAGCAGTACTTC.

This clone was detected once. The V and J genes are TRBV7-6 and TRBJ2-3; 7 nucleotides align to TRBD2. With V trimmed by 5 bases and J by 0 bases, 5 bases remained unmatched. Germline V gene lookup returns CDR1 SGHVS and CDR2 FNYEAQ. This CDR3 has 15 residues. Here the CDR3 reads CASSRGTTSTDTQYF. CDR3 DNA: TGTGCCAGCAGCAGAGGGACTACTAGCACAGATACGCAGTATTTT.

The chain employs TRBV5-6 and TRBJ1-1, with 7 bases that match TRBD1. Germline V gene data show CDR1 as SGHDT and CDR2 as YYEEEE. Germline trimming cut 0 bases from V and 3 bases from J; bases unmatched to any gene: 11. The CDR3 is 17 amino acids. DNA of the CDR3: TGTGCCAGCAGCTTGGGACAGGGTCTGTTCTTTGACACTGAAGCTTTCTTT. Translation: CASSLGQGLFFDTEAFF.

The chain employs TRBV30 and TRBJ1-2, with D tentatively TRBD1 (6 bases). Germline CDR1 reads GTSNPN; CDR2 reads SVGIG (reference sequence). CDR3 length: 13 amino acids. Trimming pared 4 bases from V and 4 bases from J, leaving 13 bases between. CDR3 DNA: TGTGCCTGGAACAGGGTACCGGTCTATGGCTACACCTTC. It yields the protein CAWNRVPVYGYTF.